The entry that follows covers one T cell receptor beta chain sequence. Its specificity is unknown. The record originates from a study of human T cells and chemical hapten exposure. Study-wide background: Enrolled patients were predominantly female and had alopecia areata, totalis or universalis.

Study-level findings and limits: DPC sensitization produced no change in TCRs with frequency above 1 in 1000.

The time point was: patch test 3, about 24 weeks after DPC sensitization. Treatment described: therapeutic diphenylcyclopropenone sensitization with weekly scalp DPC. Blood draws came first, before each patch test. Alopecia patients deemed DPC-suitable, aged 18 to 70, excluding pregnancy. TCRdb called the RACE reads again in MiXCR, with one record for every CDR3 protein. The data contain fewer than 55,000 distinct CDR3 sequences, over 9.5% of them singletons. Germline CDR1 is MNHEY and CDR2 is SMNVEV (reference sequence). The CDR3 is made up of 17 amino acids. V was trimmed by 3 bases and J by 2 bases, leaving 18 bases between them.

Material: whole blood, obtained in connection with sensitization to the hapten diphenylcyclopropenone (DPC). The chain links TRBV27 to TRBJ2-3, with no clear D. This TCR was recovered from a middle-aged woman with alopecia areata. Some clones in this sample may be carry-over from other donors' samples. The CDR3 reads CASSLVSAVGLTDTQYF. Here the CDR3 DNA reads TGTGCCAGCAGTTTGGTTTCGGCAGTCGGGCTCACAGATACGCAGTATTTT.